This T cell receptor (beta chain) came from a study of blood T cell repertoires in COVID-19. Study information: Sources were T cells, B-cell-depleted T cells, or PBMCs; the material itself was cDNA or gDNA.

Original methodology: Nucleated cell counts were estimated from reference gene primer amplification. The method was immunoSEQ multiplex PCR; TCRdb's version includes in-frame clones alone and lacks a portion of them. V, J and clone size reflect that table, while D and trimming were determined from the DNA. The table shows some 120,000 clones, with about 81% occurring only once. This clone showed up just once. Sequenced input: peripheral blood. The TCR originated in a man aged 25 to 40 with COVID-19, enrolled during active disease.

CDR3 region: CATSTGGVGYTF. CDR3 nucleotide sequence: TGTGCCACCTCTACAGGGGGCGTTGGCTACACCTTC. The gene calls are TRBV6-5 and TRBJ1-2; 9 nucleotides agree with TRBD1. The germline CDR1 and CDR2 sequences are MNHEY and SVGAGI. CDR3 size: 12 residues. The V gene end was trimmed by 10 bases and the J gene end by 7 bases; junction bases not matched to a gene: 7.